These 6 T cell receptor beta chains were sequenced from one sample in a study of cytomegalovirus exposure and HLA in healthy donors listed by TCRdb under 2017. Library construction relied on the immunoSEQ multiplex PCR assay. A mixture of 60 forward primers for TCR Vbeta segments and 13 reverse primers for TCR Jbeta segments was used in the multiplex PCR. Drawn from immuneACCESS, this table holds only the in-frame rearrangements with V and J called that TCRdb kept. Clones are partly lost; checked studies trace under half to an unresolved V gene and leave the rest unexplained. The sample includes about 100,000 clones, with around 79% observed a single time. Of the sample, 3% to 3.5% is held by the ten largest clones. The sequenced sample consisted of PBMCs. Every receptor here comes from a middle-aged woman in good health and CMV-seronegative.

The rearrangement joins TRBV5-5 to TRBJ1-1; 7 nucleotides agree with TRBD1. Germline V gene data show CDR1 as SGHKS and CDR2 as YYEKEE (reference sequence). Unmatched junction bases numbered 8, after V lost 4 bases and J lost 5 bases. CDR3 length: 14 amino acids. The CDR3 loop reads CASSEGGARTEAFF. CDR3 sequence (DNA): TGTGCCAGCAGCGAAGGGGGCGCGCGGACTGAAGCTTTCTTT.

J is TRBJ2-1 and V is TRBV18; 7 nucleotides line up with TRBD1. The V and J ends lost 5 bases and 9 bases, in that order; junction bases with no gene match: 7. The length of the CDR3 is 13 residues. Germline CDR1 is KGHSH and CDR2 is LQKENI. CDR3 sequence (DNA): TGTGCCAGCTCATCCGACAGGGAAAGTGAGCAGTTCTTC. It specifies CASSSDRESEQFF.

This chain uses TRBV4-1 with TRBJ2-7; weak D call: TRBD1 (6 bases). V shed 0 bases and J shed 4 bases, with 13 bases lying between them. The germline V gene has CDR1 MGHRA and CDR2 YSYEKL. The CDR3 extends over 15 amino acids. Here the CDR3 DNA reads TGCGCCAGCAGCCAAGATTCCCCAGGGGAGTACGAGCAGTACTTC. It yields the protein CASSQDSPGEYEQYF.

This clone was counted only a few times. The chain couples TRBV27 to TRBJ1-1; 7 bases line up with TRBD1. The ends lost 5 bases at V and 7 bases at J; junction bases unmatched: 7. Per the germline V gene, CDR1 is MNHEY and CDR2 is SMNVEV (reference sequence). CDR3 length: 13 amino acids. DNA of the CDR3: TGTGCCAGCAGTCGTCAGGGGGGATTTGAAGCTTTCTTT. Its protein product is CASSRQGGFEAFF.

This chain's CDR3 is CASRDRAGNIQYF. CDR3 in DNA: TGCGCCAGCAGGGACAGGGCGGGAAACATTCAGTACTTC. This chain joins TRBV10-2 and TRBJ2-4; 8 bases fit TRBD1. V lost 6 bases, J lost 6 bases, and 4 bases stayed unmatched. CDR1 WSHSY and CDR2 SAAADI come from the germline V gene. The CDR3 runs 13 residues.

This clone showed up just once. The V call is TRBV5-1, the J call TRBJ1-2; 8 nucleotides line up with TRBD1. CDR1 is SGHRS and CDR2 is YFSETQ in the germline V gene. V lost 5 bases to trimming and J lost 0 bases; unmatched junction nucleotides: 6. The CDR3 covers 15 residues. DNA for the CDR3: TGCGCCAGCAGGTCAAGGACAGGGACTAACTATGGCTACACCTTC. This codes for CASRSRTGTNYGYTF.